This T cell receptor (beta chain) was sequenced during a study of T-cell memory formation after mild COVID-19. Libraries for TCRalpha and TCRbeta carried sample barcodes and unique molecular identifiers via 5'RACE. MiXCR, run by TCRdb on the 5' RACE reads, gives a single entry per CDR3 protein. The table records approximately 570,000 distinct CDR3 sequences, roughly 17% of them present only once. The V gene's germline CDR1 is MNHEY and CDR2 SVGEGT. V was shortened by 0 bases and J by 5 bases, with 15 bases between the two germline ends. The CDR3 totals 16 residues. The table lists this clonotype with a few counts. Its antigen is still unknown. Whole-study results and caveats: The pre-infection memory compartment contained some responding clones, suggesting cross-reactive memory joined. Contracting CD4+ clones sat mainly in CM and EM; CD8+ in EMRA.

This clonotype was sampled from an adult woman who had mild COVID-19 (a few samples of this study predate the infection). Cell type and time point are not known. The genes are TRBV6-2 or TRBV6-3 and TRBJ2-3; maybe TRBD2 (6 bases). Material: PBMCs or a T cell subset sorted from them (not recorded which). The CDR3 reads CASSYSFEEGGDTQYF. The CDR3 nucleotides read TGTGCCAGCAGTTACTCGTTTGAGGAGGGCGGAGATACGCAGTATTTT.